This T cell receptor beta chain was profiled in a study of T-cell reconstitution after alpha-beta-depleted transplantation in children. A library of TCRbeta sequences, prepared with unique molecular identifiers, was generated. TCRdb ran MiXCR on the PCR reads and lists one entry per CDR3 protein. The sample lists roughly 500,000 distinct CDR3 sequences; roughly 33% were seen once. The source of this sequence is a human donor who donated a stem cell graft to a child with aplastic anemia. The sample here was PBMCs from the stem cell graft donor, taken from the stem cell graft.

CDR3 bases: TGTGCCACCGGACCGGGAGGAGAGACCCAGTACTTC. Protein sequence: CATGPGGETQYF. The chain uses TRBV10-3 and TRBJ2-5; the match to TRBD2 covers 7 bases. J lost 4 bases, V lost 10 bases, and 6 bases had no gene match. CDR3 length: 12 amino acids. In germline, CDR1 is ENHRY, CDR2 SYGVKD.